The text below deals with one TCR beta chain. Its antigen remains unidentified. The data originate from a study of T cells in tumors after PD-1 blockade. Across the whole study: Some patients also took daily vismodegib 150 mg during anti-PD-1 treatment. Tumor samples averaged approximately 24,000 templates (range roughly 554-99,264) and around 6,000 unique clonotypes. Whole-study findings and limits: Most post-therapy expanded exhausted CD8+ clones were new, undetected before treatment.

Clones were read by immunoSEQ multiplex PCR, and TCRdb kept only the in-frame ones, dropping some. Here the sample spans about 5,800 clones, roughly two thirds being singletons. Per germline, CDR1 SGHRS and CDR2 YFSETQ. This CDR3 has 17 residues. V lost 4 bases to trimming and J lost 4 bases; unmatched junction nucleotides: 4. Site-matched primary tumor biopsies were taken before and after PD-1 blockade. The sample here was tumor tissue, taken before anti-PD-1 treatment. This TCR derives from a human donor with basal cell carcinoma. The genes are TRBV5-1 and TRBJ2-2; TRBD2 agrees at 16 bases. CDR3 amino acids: CASSAGLAGGLTGELFF. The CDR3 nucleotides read TGCGCCAGCAGCGCGGGACTAGCGGGGGGGCTCACCGGGGAGCTGTTTTTT.